Shown below are 6 T cell receptor beta chains from a single sample sequenced in a study of PD-1 blockade in classical Hodgkin lymphoma (dated by TCRdb to 2020 to 2022). In the paper's terms, the time point label means: cycle 2 day 1 (C2D1) of nivolumab. Relapse after autologous stem cell transplantation had occurred in all trial patients, and cohorts A, B and C were distinguished by prior brentuximab vedotin exposure. The method behind the library was the immunoSEQ multiplex PCR assay. TCRdb retrieved this table from immuneACCESS and kept in-frame rearrangements only. Not all clones are present; in checked studies, unresolved V genes account for under half, and no reason is known for the remainder. In this sample the table shows over 85,000 clones, roughly 79% of which occur a single time. The ten largest clonotypes hold 16% of the sample. The sample here was peripheral blood mononuclear cells (PBMCs), taken before the second cycle of nivolumab. The receptors were sampled from a human donor with classical Hodgkin lymphoma.

CDR3 residues: CASSEAPITGELFF. As DNA, the CDR3 is TGTGCCAGCAGTGAAGCGCCCATTACCGGGGAGCTGTTTTTT. The rearrangement uses TRBV6-1 and TRBJ2-2; D remains ambiguous. CDR3 length: 14 residues. Per germline, CDR1 MNHNS and CDR2 SASEGT. V lost 0 bases and J lost 5, with 7 bases in between.

The gene calls are TRBV11-3 and TRBJ1-3; D possibly corresponds to TRBD1 (5 bases). V was cut by 5 bases and J by 4 bases, with 12 bases left in between. Germline V gene sequence: CDR1 SGHNT, CDR2 YENEEA. The length of the CDR3 is 14 residues. The CDR3 spells CASSPNPGGNTIYF. CDR3 DNA sequence: TGTGCCAGCAGCCCCAATCCAGGGGGAAACACCATATATTTT.

The V gene is TRBV27, the J gene TRBJ2-5; D is unclear. The germline V and J ends were trimmed by 5 bases and 4 bases, with 11 bases remaining between them. CDR3 length: 13 residues. Germline CDR1 reads MNHEY; CDR2 reads SMNVEV (reference sequence). The CDR3 is CASSRNPPETQYF. CDR3 coding DNA: TGTGCCAGCAGTCGTAACCCTCCAGAGACCCAGTACTTC.

The chain is built from TRBV19 and TRBJ1-5; maybe TRBD1 (5 bases). The germline CDR1 and CDR2 sequences are LNHDA and SQIVND (reference sequence). This CDR3 region has 15 residues. Deletions cut 7 bases from V and 7 bases from J, with 20 bases between. CDR3 in amino acids: CASTLGTAFEQPQHF. The CDR3, as DNA: TGTGCCAGTACCCTCGGGACCGCCTTTGAACAGCCCCAGCATTTT.

The rearrangement links TRBV5-5 to TRBJ1-4, with D possibly being TRBD1 (6 bases). The CDR3 extends over 14 amino acids. Deletions cut 4 bases from V and 7 bases from J, with 14 bases between. In germline, CDR1 is SGHKS, CDR2 YYEKEE (reference sequence). The DNA for the CDR3 is TGTGCCAGCAGCCTTGCGGGACAAGGTGAAAAACTGTTTTTT. Its protein is CASSLAGQGEKLFF.

The chain employs TRBV18 and TRBJ2-1; 12 bases align to TRBD2. This CDR3 spans 18 amino acids. V trimming: 3 bases; J trimming: 1 base; junction bases outside the gene matches: 7. Germline-derived CDR1 and CDR2 are KGHSH and LQKENI. The CDR3, as DNA: TGTGCCAGCTCACCTATTCGACTAGCGGGAGTATCCTACAATGAGCAGTTCTTC. It specifies CASSPIRLAGVSYNEQFF.